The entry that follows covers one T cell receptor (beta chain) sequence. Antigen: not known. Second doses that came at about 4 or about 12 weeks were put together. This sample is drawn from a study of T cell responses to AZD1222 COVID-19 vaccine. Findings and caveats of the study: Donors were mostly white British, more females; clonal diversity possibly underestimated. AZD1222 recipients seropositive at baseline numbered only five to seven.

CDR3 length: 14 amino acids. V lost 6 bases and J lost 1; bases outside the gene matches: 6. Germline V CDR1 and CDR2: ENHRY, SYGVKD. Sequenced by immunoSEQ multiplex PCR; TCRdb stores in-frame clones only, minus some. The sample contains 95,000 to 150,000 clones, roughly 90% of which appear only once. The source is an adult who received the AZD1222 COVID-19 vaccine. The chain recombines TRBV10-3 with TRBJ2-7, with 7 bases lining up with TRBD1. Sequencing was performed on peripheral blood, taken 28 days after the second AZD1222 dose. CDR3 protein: CAISPGQRSYEQYF. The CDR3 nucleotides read TGTGCCATCAGCCCGGGACAGAGATCCTACGAGCAGTACTTC.